Below, one T cell receptor beta chain is given with its context. Its specificity is not known. This sample is part of a study of cytotoxic CD8 clonotypes in ibrutinib-treated CLL. Across the study: Timing of response sample collection was a median roughly twelve months after treatment start, with a range of 6 to 36.

TCRdb keeps only in-frame clones here, not all; method: immunoSEQ multiplex PCR. This table holds 11,000 to 15,000 clones, around half found once. Study-wide results and limits: Clonality correlated strongly with circulating CD8+ T cells and exceeded age-matched healthy donors at baseline. Clonality rose at ibrutinib response, held steady in sustained remission, and fell toward baseline at progression. Clonotypes that were public were uncommon, and they contracted or stayed stable on treatment.

CDR3 length equals 15 residues. Trimming removed 2 bases from V and 4 bases from J; junction bases left unmatched: 5. Germline-derived CDR1 and CDR2 are SGHVS and FNYEAQ. The gene calls are TRBV7-6 and TRBJ1-1; 9 bases fit TRBD1. The source of this sequence is a human donor with chronic lymphocytic leukemia. The sample here was PBMCs, taken at a 24-month disease-progression time point, from a patient treated with ibrutinib. The CDR3 loop reads CASSLRTGVSTEAFF. The CDR3 bases are TGTGCCAGCAGCTTAAGGACAGGGGTAAGCACTGAAGCTTTCTTT. Variable domain in full (rest from reference TRBV7-6 and TRBJ1-1): GAGVSQSPRYKVTKRGQDVALRCDPISGHVSLYWYRQALGQGPEFLTYFNYEAQQDKSGLPNDRFSAERPEGSISTLTIQRTEQRDSAMYRCASSLRTGVSTEAFFGQGTRLTVV.